The clone carrying this T cell receptor (beta chain) was detected a few times. Its antigen is not known. Making TCR cDNA involved 5'RACE template switching, which added UMIs and a universal primer site. In TCRdb, the 5' RACE reads were re-called with MiXCR into one record per CDR3 protein. The sample yields approximately 450,000 distinct CDR3 sequences, 18% seen once. The CDR3 is 15 amino acids. Per germline, CDR1 LGHDT and CDR2 YNNKEL (reference sequence). V gave up 6 bases and J gave up 3 bases; unmatched junction bases: 9. This sample is drawn from a study of T cells after yellow fever vaccination. The overall study: SMART-Seq v4 Ultra Low Input prepared libraries from low-cell fractions. Whole-study findings and limits: Some clonotypes were seen in both the CD4 and the CD8 compartments. These made up a small share and likely arose from convergent recombination. Abundant clonotypes from the bulk population could contaminate FACS-sorted repertoires.

Sequenced material: PBMCs, taken before the yellow fever booster vaccination. The receptor comes from a man younger than 35 who received the YFV17D yellow fever vaccine. The chain has TRBV3-1 and TRBJ2-7, with 9 bases aligning to TRBD2. The CDR3: CASSPSGAYLYEQYF. For the CDR3, the DNA is TGTGCCAGCAGTCCTAGCGGGGCGTACCTCTACGAGCAGTACTTC.